This T cell receptor beta chain emerged from a study of sequential checkpoint blockade in melanoma. The data were produced by immunoSEQ multiplex PCR, yet TCRdb's version contains in-frame clones alone and is incomplete. The table shows 1,000 to 1,500 clones, with approximately 22% occurring only once. Regarding treatment: randomized to nivolumab then ipilimumab (arm A) or the reverse (arm B). The ends were cut back, 6 bases at V and 6 bases at J, with 17 bases in the middle. The CDR3 totals 14 residues. Per the germline V gene, CDR1 is MDHEN and CDR2 is SYDVKM. The receptor was isolated from a human donor with melanoma. The chain has TRBV28 and TRBJ1-1; a weak D match, TRBD1 (5 bases). This specimen was tumor tissue (inferred from file names), taken from a patient given nivolumab and ipilimumab in sequence. This CDR3 reads CASRSPAPGAEAFF. CDR3 DNA sequence: TGTGCCAGCAGATCACCCGCGCCGGGGGCTGAAGCTTTCTTT.